This record covers a single T cell receptor beta chain. Its antigen is not known. Sequenced by immunoSEQ multiplex PCR; TCRdb stores in-frame clones only, minus some. Of 45,000 to 60,000 clones listed, 78% are singletons. Losses at the gene ends were 3 bases for V and 3 bases for J; bases not matched to a gene: 2. The germline gives CDR1 SGHRS, CDR2 YFSETQ. This CDR3 comprises 14 residues. These data belong to a study of PD-1 blockade in mismatch repair-deficient tumors. Study-wide points: Tumor-resident clones, often absent from pretreatment blood, expanded after pembrolizumab and then contracted.

Every patient had mismatch repair deficiency by PCR or immunohistochemistry. TCRs were sequenced from three patients responding to pembrolizumab. The sequence was collected from an adult with mismatch repair-deficient cancer. The chain joins TRBV5-1 to TRBJ2-7, with TRBD1 matching over 11 bases. The specimen comprised peripheral blood, sampled 4 weeks after starting pembrolizumab. CDR3 sequence reads: CASSSGTGGYEQYF. CDR3 nucleotide sequence: TGCGCCAGCAGCTCAGGGACAGGGGGCTACGAGCAGTACTTC.